This TCR beta chain comes out of a study of siplizumab effects on memory and regulatory T cells. TCRdb's copy holds only in-frame clones and misses some; the assay was immunoSEQ multiplex PCR. The sample has fewer than 120,000 clones; roughly 92% are singletons. The sequence came from a human donor in good health. The sequenced sample was CD4+ T cells sorted from blood.

In DNA form, the CDR3 reads TGTGCCAGCAGAACCGGGACAGGGGTTGAGCAGTACTTC. Encoded protein: CASRTGTGVEQYF. The chain combines TRBV6-5 with TRBJ2-7; 10 nucleotides align to TRBD1. Germline V lookup: CDR1 MNHEY, CDR2 SVGAGI. Losses at the gene ends were 6 bases for V and 7 bases for J; bases not matched to a gene: 6. The CDR3 consists of 13 residues.